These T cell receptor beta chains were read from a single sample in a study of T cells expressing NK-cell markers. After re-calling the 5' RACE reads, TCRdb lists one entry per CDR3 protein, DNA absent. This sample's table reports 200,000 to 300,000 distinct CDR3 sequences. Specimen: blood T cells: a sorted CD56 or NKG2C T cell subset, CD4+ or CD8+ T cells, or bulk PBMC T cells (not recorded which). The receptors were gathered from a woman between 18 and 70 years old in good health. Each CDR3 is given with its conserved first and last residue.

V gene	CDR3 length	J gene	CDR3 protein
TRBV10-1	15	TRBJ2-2	CASSPGGLDTGELFF
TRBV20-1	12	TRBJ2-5	CSATGLKETQYF
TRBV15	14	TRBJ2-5	CATSSWTGRETKYF
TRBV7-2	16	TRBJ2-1	CASSLHGGSSYNEQFF
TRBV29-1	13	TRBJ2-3	CSVEVAPTDTQYF
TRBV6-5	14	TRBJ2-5	CASSYSRQKETQYF
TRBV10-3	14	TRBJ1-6	CAISEEYSYSPLHF
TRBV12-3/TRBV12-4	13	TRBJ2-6	CASRDSGANVLTF
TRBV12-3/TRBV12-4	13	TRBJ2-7	CASRGGLADEQYF
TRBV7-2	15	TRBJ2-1	CASSYRLAGGNEQFF
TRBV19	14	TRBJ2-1	CASSRGDSYNEQFF
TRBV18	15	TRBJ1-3	CASSPTGTSGNTIYF
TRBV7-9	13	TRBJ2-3	CASSLTIPDTQYF
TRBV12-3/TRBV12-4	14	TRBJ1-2	CASSTQGPRDGYTF
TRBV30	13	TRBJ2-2	CAWSATGAGELFF
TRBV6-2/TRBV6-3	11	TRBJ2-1	CASSTWNEQFF
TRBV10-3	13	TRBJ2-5	CAIRAGIGETQYF
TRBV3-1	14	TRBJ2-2	CASSRLEEPGELFF
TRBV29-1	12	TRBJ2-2	CSARVTTGELFF
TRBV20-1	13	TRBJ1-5	CSARGVGNQPQHF
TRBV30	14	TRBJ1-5	CAWSITRGNQPQHF
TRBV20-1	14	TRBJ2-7	CSARREGGSYEQYF
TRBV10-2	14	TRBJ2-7	CASRLAGAPYEQYF
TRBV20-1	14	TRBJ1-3	CSAIPAQAGNTIYF
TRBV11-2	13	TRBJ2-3	CASSLVAQDTQYF
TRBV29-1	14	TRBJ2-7	CSVASMAASYEQYF
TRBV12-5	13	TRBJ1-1	CASGLVPATEAFF
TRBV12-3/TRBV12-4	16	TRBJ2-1	CASSPLTGASYNEQFF
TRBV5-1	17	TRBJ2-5	CASVPGGLFVTKETQYF
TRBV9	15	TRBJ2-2	CASSPSPGPTGELFF
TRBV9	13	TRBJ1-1	CASSVDYVAQAFF
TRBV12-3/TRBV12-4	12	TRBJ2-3	CASSSQFYTQYF
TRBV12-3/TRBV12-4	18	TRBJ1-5	CASRKGDRGLNSNQPQHF
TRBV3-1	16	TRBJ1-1	CASSLQTGGLGTEAFF
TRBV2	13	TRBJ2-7	CASTSARSYEQYF
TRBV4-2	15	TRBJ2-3	CASSQEGSGLDTQYF
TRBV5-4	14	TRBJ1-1	CASSTLAGQTEAFF
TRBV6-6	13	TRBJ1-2	CASSRQGRNGYTF
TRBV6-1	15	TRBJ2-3	CASTSTSGSTDTQYF
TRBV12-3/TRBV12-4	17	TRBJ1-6	CASSQYTTGTGWSPLHF
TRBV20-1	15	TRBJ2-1	CSASVGTGVYNEQFF
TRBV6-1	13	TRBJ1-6	CASSDRVNSPLHF
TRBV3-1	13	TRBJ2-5	CASSPIRGETQYF
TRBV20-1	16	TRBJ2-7	CSAPKGLAGPSYEQYF
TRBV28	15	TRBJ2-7	CASSFGREGRSEQYF
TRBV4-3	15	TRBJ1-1	CASSPGQGAHTEAFF
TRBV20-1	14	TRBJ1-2	CSATRGTTNYGYTF
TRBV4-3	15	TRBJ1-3	CASSPAGGSGNTIYF
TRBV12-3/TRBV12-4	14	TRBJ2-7	CASSLGTGRYEQYF
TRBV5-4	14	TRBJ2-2	CASSLDRGMGELFF
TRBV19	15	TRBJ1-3	CASSTVGGNGNTIYF
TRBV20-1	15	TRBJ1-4	CSATYDRGGRTKLFF
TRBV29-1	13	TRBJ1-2	CSVEPGGGGGYTF
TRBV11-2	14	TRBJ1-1	CASSLDPTRPRAFF